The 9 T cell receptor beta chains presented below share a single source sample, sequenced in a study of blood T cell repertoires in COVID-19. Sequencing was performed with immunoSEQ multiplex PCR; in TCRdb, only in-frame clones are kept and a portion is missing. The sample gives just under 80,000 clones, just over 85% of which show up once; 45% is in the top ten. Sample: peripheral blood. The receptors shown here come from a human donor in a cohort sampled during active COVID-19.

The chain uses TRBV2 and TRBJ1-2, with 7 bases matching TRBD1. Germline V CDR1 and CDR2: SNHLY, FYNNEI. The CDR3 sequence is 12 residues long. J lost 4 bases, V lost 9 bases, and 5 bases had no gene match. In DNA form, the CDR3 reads TGTGCCAGTGCCGGGACAGCCTATGGCTACACCTTC. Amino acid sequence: CASAGTAYGYTF. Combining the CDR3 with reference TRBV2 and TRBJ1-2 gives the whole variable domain EPEVTQTPSHQVTQMGQEVILRCVPISNHLYFYWYRQILGQKVEFLVSFYNNEISEKSEIFDDQFSVERPDGSNFTLKIRSTKLEDSAMYFCASAGTAYGYTFGSGTRLTVV.

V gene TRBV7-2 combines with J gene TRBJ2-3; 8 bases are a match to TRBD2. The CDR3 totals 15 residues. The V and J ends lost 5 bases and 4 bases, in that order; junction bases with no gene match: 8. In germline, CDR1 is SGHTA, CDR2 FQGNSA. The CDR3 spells CASSRQGLVADTQYF. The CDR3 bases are TGTGCCAGCAGCAGGCAGGGACTAGTTGCAGATACGCAGTATTTT.

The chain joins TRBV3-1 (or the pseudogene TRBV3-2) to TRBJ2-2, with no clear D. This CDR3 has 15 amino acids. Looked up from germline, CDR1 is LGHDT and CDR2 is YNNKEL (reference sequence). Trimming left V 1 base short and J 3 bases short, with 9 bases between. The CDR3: CASSQGTFDTGELFF. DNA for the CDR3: TGTGCCAGCAGCCAAGGAACTTTCGACACCGGGGAGCTGTTTTTT.

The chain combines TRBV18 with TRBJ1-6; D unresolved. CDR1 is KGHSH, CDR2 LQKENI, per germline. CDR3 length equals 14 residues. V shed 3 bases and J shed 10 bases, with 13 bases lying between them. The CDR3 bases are TGTGCCAGCTCACCTGAGGAAGGAAGCTCACCCCTCCACTTT. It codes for CASSPEEGSSPLHF.

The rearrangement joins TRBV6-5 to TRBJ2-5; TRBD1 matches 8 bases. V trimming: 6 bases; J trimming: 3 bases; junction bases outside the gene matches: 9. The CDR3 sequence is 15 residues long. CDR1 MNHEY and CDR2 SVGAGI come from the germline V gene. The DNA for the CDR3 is TGTGCCAGCAGGCCCTTCGGACAGGGAAAAGAGACCCAGTACTTC. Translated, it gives CASRPFGQGKETQYF.

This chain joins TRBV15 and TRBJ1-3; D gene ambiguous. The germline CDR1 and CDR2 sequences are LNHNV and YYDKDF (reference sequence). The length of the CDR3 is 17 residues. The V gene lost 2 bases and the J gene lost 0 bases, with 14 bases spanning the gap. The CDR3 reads CATSRTAGSVSGNTIYF. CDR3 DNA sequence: TGTGCCACCAGCAGAACCGCCGGGTCCGTCTCTGGAAACACCATATATTTT.

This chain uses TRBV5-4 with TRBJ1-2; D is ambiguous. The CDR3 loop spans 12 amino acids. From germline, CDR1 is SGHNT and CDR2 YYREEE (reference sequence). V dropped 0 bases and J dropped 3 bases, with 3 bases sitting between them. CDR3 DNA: TGTGCCAGCAGCTTGGCAGACTATGGCTACACCTTC. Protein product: CASSLADYGYTF.

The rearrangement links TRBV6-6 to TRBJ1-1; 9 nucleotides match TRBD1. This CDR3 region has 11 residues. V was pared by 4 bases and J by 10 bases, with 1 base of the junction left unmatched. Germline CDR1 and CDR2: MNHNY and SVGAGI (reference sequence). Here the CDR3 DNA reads TGTGCCAGCAGTTTGGACAGGGGAGCTTTCTTT. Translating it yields CASSLDRGAFF.

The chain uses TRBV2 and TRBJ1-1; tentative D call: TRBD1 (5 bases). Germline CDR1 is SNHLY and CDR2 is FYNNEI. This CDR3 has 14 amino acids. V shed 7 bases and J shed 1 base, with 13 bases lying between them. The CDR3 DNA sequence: TGTGCCAGCAATCCGGCAGGGCAGAACACTGAAGCTTTCTTT. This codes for CASNPAGQNTEAFF.